The next 11 T cell receptor beta chains were all read from a single sample in a study of blood T cell repertoires in COVID-19. Repertoires were generated with immunoSEQ multiplex PCR, while TCRdb's copy carries only in-frame clones and drops some. This table holds 350,000 to 450,000 clones, over 75% found once. Sequences were obtained from peripheral blood. These receptors were collected from a middle-aged woman with COVID-19, enrolled during active disease.

The V and J genes are TRBV2 and TRBJ2-4; 7 bases are a match to TRBD2. V trimming: 5 bases; J trimming: 3 bases; junction bases outside the gene matches: 4. The germline V gene encodes CDR1 SNHLY and CDR2 FYNNEI. CDR3 length equals 14 residues. The CDR3 DNA reads as TGTGCCAGCAGTCTGGGGGGGGACAAAAACATTCAGTACTTC. Its protein product is CASSLGGDKNIQYF.

The sample holds one count of this clone. This chain links TRBV6-1 with TRBJ2-3; 11 nucleotides match TRBD2. V was pared by 3 bases and J by 2 bases, with 4 bases of the junction left unmatched. The germline V gene has CDR1 MNHNS and CDR2 SASEGT. The CDR3 spans 16 residues. CDR3: CASSDPGLAATDTQYF. Written as DNA, the CDR3 is TGTGCCAGCAGTGACCCGGGACTAGCGGCCACAGATACGCAGTATTTT.

This chain links TRBV19 with TRBJ1-1; 8 bases are shared with TRBD1. In germline, CDR1 is LNHDA, CDR2 SQIVND (reference sequence). This CDR3 contains 15 residues. Losses at the gene ends were 5 bases for V and 1 base for J; bases not matched to a gene: 6. CDR3 in amino acids: CASSRPGTGNTEAFF. In DNA form, the CDR3 reads TGTGCCAGTAGTCGCCCCGGGACAGGGAACACTGAAGCTTTCTTT.

This clone turned up a few times. The chain recombines TRBV5-1 with TRBJ1-1; D remains unclear. The germline V gene has CDR1 SGHRS and CDR2 YFSETQ. The CDR3 covers 12 residues. Trimming took off 0 bases at V and 11 bases at J, with 11 bases between the two ends. The DNA of the CDR3 is TGCGCCAGCAGCTTGGCCGGGGATGGGGCTTTCTTT. This translates into CASSLAGDGAFF.

This chain joins TRBV18 and TRBJ2-7; 7 bases agree with TRBD1. CDR3 size: 13 residues. Germline V lookup: CDR1 KGHSH, CDR2 LQKENI. Trimming cost V 8 bases and J 6 bases; bases outside gene matches: 10. The CDR3 sequence is CASRRDSAAEQYF. The CDR3 nucleotides are TGTGCCAGCCGACGGGACAGCGCCGCCGAGCAGTACTTC.

This clone was seen a few times. This rearrangement joins TRBV25-1 to TRBJ1-6, with 11 bases matching TRBD1. The CDR3 is 15 residues long. Germline V gene sequence: CDR1 MGHDK, CDR2 SYGVNS. V shed 4 bases, J shed 6 bases, and the junction held 2 bases outside the gene matches. This chain's CDR3 is CASSAGQGVNSPLHF. The DNA for the CDR3 is TGTGCCAGCAGTGCGGGACAGGGGGTTAATTCACCCCTCCACTTT.

As regards this clone: One junction end disagrees with the germline gene, perhaps due to a read error. V and J are TRBV29-1 and TRBJ1-1, with D perhaps matching TRBD1 (6 bases). The CDR3 has 13 amino acids. The germline CDR1 and CDR2 sequences are SQVTM and ANQGSEA. CDR3 residues: CSVEGQMNTEAFF. CDR3 nucleotide sequence: TGCAGCGTAGAAGGACAGATGAACACTGAAGCTTTCTTT.

This sequence joins TRBV2 and TRBJ2-1; 12 positions agree with TRBD2. CDR3 length: 15 amino acids. The V and J ends lost 6 bases and 4 bases, in that order; junction bases with no gene match: 4. Germline CDR1 and CDR2: SNHLY and FYNNEI. The CDR3 DNA sequence: TGTGCCAGCAGAGAACTAGCGGGGGGATACAATGAGCAGTTCTTC. This translates into CASRELAGGYNEQFF.

The genes are TRBV11-2 and TRBJ1-4; D remains unclear. V shed 2 bases and J shed 8 bases, with 9 bases lying between them. The CDR3 has 13 residues. Germline CDR1 reads SGHAT; CDR2 reads FQNNGV. In DNA, the CDR3 is TGTGCCAGCAGCTTATACGGTTCGGAAAAACTGTTTTTT. Protein: CASSLYGSEKLFF. Variable domain in full (rest from reference TRBV11-2 and TRBJ1-4): EAGVAQSPRYKIIEKRQSVAFWCNPISGHATLYWYQQILGQGPKLLIQFQNNGVVDDSQLPKDRFSAERLKGVDSTLKIQPAKLEDSAVYLCASSLYGSEKLFFGSGTQLSVL.

The rearrangement uses TRBV7-2 and TRBJ1-1; 10 nucleotides agree with TRBD1. The length of the CDR3 is 15 residues. Unmatched junction bases numbered 2, after V lost 3 bases and J lost 1 base. Per the germline V gene, CDR1 is SGHTA and CDR2 is FQGNSA. This CDR3 reads CASSFRTGGNTEAFF. The DNA for the CDR3 is TGTGCCAGCAGCTTTAGGACAGGGGGGAACACTGAAGCTTTCTTT.

A single count supports this clone. This chain connects TRBV28 to TRBJ2-6; possible D gene TRBD2, 5 bases. Germline CDR1 and CDR2: MDHEN and SYDVKM. CDR3 size: 17 residues. V was trimmed by 6 bases and J by 0 bases, leaving 15 bases between them. The CDR3, as DNA: TGTGCCAGCAGCCGCCGGGGAACGGGCTCTGGGGCCAACGTCCTGACTTTC. Translated, it gives CASSRRGTGSGANVLTF.